The following is a TCR beta chain sequence with its context. Antigen specificity is unknown. This entry belongs to a study of T-cell memory formation after mild COVID-19. Broader study findings: The CD4+ clones that contracted clustered mainly within CM and EM, and the CD8+ clones concentrated in EMRA.

Trimming took 2 bases from V and 2 from J, leaving 11 bases between them. This CDR3 is 15 amino acids long. Germline CDR1 is SGHDN and CDR2 is FVKESK. TCRdb processed the 5' RACE reads anew with MiXCR; each CDR3 protein has one entry. The sample shows about 300,000 distinct CDR3 sequences, just under 20% of them seen only once. The chain combines TRBV14 with TRBJ2-3; D may correspond to TRBD1 or TRBD2 (5 bases each). This TCR derives from a man younger than 35 who had mild COVID-19 (a few samples of this study predate the infection). Cell type and time point are not known. The specimen sequenced was PBMCs or a T cell subset sorted from them (not recorded which). CDR3 in amino acids: CASSQYLGTTDTQYF. The CDR3 DNA reads as TGTGCCAGCAGCCAATACCTTGGGACCACAGATACGCAGTATTTT.